This T cell receptor beta chain originates from a study of cytomegalovirus exposure and HLA in healthy donors. General study results and limits: The authors considered a cluster of highly shared sequence variants likely to be a sequencing artifact. Using the classifier, cytomegalovirus status was reportedly diagnosed with high specificity and sensitivity. The study designated about 160 TCR beta chains cytomegalovirus-associated. The productive fraction for most TCR beta V segments was about 90% or about 30% in an earlier analysis.

It was with 60 Vbeta and 13 Jbeta primers that the PCR ran. The table came from immunoSEQ multiplex PCR; TCRdb's copy has only in-frame clones and leaves some out. The sample holds some 150,000 clones; 76% are singletons and the top ten take about 1.8%. CDR1 and CDR2 (germline): KGHSY, FQNENV. The junction had 0 bases not matched to a gene; V was cut back by 0 bases and J by 3 bases. The CDR3 runs to 15 residues. Concerning this clone: Its specificity is not known.

The chain is built from TRBV16 and TRBJ2-1, with TRBD2 identical over 9 bases. What was sequenced was PBMCs. This receptor was taken from a woman between 40 and 50 years old in good health and CMV-seronegative. This chain's CDR3 is CASSQSLAGYNEQFF. The CDR3 region has the DNA TGTGCCAGCAGCCAATCACTAGCGGGCTACAATGAGCAGTTCTTC.